The TCR beta chain described here comes from a study of CD8 T cells in ankylosing spondylitis. This clonotype was observed many times. The antigen remains undetermined. The junction and the germline gene differ at one end; a read error may be behind it. General study results and limits: Made up of eight highly homologous variants, a TCR beta motif appeared characteristic of ankylosing spondylitis blood. In peripheral blood, disease-linked CD8+ clones occurred at relatively low frequencies. Reportedly, disease-linked clones are significantly enriched in ankylosing spondylitis patients' matched synovial fluid.

This CDR3 spans 12 amino acids. Germline loops: CDR1 MRHNA, CDR2 SNTAGT. Using quantitative 5'-RACE with molecular barcodes, the authors made TCR beta libraries. TCRdb itself ran the 5' RACE reads through MiXCR, one entry per CDR3 protein. Among about 240,000 distinct CDR3 sequences listed, more than 20% were seen once. The rearrangement links TRBV6-4 to TRBJ1-2, with D perhaps matching TRBD1 (5 bases). Material for sequencing was blood, either unsorted or a sorted T cell fraction (not recorded which). The receptor's source is a male donor with ankylosing spondylitis or in good health (not recorded which). CDR3 bases: TGCCGGCTGATTGGGGGGGACTATGGCTACACCTTC. Protein sequence: CRLIGGDYGYTF.